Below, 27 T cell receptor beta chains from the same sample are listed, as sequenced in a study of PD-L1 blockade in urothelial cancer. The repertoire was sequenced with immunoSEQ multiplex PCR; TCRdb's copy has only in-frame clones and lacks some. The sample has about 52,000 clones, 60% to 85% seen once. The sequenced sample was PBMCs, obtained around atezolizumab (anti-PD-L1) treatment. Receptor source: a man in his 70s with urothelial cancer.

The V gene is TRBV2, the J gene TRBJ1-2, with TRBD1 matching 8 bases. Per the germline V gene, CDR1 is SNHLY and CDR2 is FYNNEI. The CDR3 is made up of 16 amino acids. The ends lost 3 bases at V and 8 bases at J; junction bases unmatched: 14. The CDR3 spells CASSDYLAGGSGGYTF. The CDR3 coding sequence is TGTGCCAGCAGTGATTATCTTGCAGGGGGCAGTGGCGGCTACACCTTC.

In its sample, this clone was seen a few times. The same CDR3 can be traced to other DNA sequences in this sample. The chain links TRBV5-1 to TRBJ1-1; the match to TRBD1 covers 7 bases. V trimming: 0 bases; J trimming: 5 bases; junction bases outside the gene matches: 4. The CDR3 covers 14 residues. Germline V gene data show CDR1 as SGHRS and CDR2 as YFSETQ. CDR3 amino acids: CASSLEQGRTEAFF. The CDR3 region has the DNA TGCGCCAGCAGCTTGGAACAGGGGAGGACTGAAGCTTTCTTT.

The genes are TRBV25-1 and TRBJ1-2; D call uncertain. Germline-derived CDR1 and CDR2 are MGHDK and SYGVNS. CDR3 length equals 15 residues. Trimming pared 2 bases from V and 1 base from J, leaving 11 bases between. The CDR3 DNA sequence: TGTGCCAGCAGTGAACGTAGCGGGAATAACTATGGCTACACCTTC. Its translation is CASSERSGNNYGYTF.

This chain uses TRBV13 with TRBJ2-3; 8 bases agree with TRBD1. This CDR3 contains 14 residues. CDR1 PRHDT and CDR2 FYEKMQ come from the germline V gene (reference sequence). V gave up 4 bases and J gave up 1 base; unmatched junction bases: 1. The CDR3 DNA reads TGTGCCAGCAGCTCGGGACAGGGCACAGATACGCAGTATTTT. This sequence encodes CASSSGQGTDTQYF.

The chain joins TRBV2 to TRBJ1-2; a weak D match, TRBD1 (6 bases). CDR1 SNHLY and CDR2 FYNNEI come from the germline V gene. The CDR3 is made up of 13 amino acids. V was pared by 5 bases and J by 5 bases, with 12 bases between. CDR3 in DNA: TGTGCCAGCAGTTCCGACAGGAGGTATGGCTACACCTTC. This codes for CASSSDRRYGYTF.

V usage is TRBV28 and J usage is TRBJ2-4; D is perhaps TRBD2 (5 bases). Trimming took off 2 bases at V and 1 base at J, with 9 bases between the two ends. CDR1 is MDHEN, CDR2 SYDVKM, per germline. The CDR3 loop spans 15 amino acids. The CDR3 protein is CASSLRRSAKNIQYF. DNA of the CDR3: TGTGCCAGCAGTTTAAGGAGGTCTGCCAAAAACATTCAGTACTTC.

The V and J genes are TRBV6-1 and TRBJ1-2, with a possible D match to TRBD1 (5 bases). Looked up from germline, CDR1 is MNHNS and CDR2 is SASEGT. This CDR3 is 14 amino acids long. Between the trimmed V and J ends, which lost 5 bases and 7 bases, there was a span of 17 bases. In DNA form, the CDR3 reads TGTGCCAGCAGTATGACAGAAAGTTGCTGTGGCTACACCTTC. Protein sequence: CASSMTESCCGYTF.

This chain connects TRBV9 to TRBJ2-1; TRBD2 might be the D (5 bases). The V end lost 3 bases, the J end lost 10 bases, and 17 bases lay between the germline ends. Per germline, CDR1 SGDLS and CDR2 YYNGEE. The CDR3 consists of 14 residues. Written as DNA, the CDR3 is TGTGCCAGCAGCGAATATTACCCGACGGGAGAGCAGTTCTTC. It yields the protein CASSEYYPTGEQFF. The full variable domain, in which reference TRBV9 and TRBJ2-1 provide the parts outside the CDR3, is DSGVTQTPKHLITATGQRVTLRCSPRSGDLSVYWYQQSLDQGLQFLIQYYNGEERAKGNILERFSAQQFPDLHSELNLSSLELGDSALYFCASSEYYPTGEQFFGPGTRLTVL.

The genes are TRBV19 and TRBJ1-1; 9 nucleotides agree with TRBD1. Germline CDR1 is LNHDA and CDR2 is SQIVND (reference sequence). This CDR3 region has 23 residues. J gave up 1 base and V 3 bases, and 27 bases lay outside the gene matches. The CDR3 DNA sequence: TGTGCCAGTAGTATGTTTGAACGAGGTTGGACCCTACAGGGGGCGCGGGGGAACACTGAAGCTTTCTTT. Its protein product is CASSMFERGWTLQGARGNTEAFF.

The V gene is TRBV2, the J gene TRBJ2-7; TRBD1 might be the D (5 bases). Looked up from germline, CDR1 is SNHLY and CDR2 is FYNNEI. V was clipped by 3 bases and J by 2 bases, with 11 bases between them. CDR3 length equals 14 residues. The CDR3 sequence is CASSENRFPYEQYF. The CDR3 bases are TGTGCCAGCAGTGAGAACAGGTTCCCCTACGAGCAGTACTTC.

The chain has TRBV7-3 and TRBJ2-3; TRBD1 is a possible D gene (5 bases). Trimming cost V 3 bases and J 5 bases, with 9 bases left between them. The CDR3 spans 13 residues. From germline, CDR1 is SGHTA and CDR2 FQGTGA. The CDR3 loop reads CASSLGHGDTQYF. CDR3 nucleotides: TGTGCCAGCAGCTTGGGGCACGGAGATACGCAGTATTTT.

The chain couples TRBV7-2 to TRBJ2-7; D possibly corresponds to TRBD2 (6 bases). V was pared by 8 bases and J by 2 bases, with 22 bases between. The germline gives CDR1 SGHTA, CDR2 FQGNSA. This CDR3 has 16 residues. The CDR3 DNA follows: TGTGCCAGCGCCCGTCGGTCGGGGGAAGGCCCCTACGAGCAGTACTTC. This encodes CASARRSGEGPYEQYF.

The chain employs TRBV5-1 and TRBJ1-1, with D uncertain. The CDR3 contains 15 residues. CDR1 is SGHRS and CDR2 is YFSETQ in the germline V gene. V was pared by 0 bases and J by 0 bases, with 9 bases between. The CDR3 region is CASSLDIALNTEAFF. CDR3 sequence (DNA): TGCGCCAGCAGCTTGGATATAGCCCTGAACACTGAAGCTTTCTTT. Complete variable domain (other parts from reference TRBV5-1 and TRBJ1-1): KAGVTQTPRYLIKTRGQQVTLSCSPISGHRSVSWYQQTPGQGLQFLFEYFSETQRNKGNFPGRFSGRQFSNSRSEMNVSTLELGDSALYLCASSLDIALNTEAFFGQGTRLTVV.

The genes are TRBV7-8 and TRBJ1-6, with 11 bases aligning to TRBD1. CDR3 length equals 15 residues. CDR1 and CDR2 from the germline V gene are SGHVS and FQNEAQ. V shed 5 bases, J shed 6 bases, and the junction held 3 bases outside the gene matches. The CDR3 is CASSPGTGGNSPLHF. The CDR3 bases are TGTGCCAGCAGCCCCGGGACAGGGGGTAATTCACCCCTCCACTTT. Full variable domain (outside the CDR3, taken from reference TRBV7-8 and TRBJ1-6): GAGVSQSPRYKVAKRGQDVALRCDPISGHVSLFWYQQALGQGPEFLTYFQNEAQLDKSGLPSDRFFAERPEGSVSTLKIQRTQQEDSAVYLCASSPGTGGNSPLHFGNGTRLTVT.

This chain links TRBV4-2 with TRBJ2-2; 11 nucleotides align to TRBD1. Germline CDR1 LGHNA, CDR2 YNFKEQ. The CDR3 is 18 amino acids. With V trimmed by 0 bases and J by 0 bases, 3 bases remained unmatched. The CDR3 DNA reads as TGTGCCAGCAGCCAAGATCCGGGACAGGGGGCGAACACCGGGGAGCTGTTTTTT. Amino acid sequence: CASSQDPGQGANTGELFF.

Here the CDR3 reads CASSIWDRNTDTQYF. The CDR3 DNA is TGTGCCAGTAGTATCTGGGACAGAAACACAGATACGCAGTATTTT. This chain joins TRBV19 and TRBJ2-3; TRBD1 matches at 7 bases. The germline gives CDR1 LNHDA, CDR2 SQIVND (reference sequence). This CDR3 has 15 residues. Losses at the gene ends were 3 bases for V and 2 bases for J; bases not matched to a gene: 5.

The CDR3 DNA follows: TGTGCCAGCAGTTATACCAAGGACAGGACTGTCGAGCAGTACTTC. Protein product: CASSYTKDRTVEQYF. The chain combines TRBV6-6 with TRBJ2-7; 7 positions match TRBD1. The CDR3 sequence is 15 residues long. Germline-derived CDR1 and CDR2 are MNHNY and SVGAGI (reference sequence). V was clipped by 3 bases and J by 6 bases; unmatched bases: 11.

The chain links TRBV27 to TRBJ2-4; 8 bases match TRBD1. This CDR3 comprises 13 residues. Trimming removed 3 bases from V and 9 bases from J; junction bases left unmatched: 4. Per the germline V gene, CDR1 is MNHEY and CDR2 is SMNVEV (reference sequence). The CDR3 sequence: CASSLGQETIQYF. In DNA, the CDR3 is TGTGCCAGCAGTTTGGGACAGGAGACCATTCAGTACTTC.

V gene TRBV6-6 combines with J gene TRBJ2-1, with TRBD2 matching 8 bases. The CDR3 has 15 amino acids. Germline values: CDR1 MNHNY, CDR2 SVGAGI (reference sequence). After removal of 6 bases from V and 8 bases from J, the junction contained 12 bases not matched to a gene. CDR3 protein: CASSLLTGGAHEQFF. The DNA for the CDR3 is TGTGCCAGCAGCCTCTTAACGGGGGGGGCCCATGAGCAGTTCTTC.

CDR3 bases: TGTGCCAGCAGCCAACGCCAGGGCTCTGGGGCCAACGTCCTGACTTTC. Amino acids: CASSQRQGSGANVLTF. The chain carries TRBV4-2 and TRBJ2-6; maybe TRBD1 (5 bases). This CDR3 is built from 16 residues. V was pared by 2 bases and J by 0 bases, with 8 bases between. Germline lookup yields CDR1 LGHNA and CDR2 YNFKEQ.

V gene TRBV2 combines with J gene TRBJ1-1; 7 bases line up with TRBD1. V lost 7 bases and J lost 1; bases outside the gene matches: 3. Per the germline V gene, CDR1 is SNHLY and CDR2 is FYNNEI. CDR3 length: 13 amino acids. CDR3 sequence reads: CASKGQPNTEAFF. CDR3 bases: TGTGCCAGCAAGGGACAGCCGAACACTGAAGCTTTCTTT.

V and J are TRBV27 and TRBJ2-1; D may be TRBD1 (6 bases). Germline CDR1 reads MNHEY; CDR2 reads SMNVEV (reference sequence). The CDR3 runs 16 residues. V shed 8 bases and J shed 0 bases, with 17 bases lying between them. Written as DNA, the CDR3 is TGTGCCAGCCGCTCATCCAGGGGAAGCTCCTACAATGAGCAGTTCTTC. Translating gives CASRSSRGSSYNEQFF.

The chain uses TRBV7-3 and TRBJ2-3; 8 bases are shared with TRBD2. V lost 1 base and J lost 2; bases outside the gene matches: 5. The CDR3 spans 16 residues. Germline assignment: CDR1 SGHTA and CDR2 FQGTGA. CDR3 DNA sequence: TGTGCCAGCAGCTTAATACCAGCGGGAGTCACAGATACGCAGTATTTT. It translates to CASSLIPAGVTDTQYF.

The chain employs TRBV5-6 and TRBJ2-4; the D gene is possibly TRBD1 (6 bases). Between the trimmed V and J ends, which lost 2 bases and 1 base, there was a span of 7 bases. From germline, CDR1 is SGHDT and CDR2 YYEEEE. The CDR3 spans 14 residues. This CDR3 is CASSLTGAKNIQYF. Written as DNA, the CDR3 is TGTGCCAGCAGCTTAACAGGGGCCAAAAACATTCAGTACTTC.

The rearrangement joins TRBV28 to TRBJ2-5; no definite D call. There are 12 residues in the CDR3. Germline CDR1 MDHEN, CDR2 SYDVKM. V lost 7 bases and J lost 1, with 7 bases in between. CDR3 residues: CASNTLQETQYF. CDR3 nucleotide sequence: TGTGCCAGCAACACCCTCCAAGAGACCCAGTACTTC.

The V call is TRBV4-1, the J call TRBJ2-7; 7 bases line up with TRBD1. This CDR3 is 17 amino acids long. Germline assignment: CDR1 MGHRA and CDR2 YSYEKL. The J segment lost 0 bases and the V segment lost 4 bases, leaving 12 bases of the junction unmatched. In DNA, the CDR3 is TGCGCCAGCAGCCTCACCTTGTCCGGGACAGTCTCCTACGAGCAGTACTTC. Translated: CASSLTLSGTVSYEQYF.

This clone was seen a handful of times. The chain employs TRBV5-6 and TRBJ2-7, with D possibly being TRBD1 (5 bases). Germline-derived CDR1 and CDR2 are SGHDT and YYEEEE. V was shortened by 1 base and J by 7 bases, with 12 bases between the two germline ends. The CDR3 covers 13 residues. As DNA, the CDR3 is TGTGCCAGCAGCTTGAGGGGAACCTTAGAGCAGTACTTC. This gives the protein CASSLRGTLEQYF.